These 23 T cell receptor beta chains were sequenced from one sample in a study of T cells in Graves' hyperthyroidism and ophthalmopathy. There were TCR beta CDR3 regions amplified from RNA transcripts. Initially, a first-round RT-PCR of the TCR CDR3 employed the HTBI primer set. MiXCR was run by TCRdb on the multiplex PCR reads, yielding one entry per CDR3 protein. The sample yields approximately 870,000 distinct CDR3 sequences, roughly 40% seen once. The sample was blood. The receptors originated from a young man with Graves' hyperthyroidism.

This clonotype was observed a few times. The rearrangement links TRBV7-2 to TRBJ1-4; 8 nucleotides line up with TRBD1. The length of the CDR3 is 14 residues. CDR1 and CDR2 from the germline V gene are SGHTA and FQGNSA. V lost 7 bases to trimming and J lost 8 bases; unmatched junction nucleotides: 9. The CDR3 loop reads CASTLVGTGEKLFF. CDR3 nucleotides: TGTGCCAGCACTCTAGTGGGGACAGGAGAAAAACTGTTTTTT.

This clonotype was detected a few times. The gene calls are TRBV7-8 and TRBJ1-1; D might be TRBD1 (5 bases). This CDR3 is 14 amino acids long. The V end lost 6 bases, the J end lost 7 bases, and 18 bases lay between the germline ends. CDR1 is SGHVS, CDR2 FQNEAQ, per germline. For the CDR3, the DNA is TGTGCCAGCAGGCGGGGCCAAACTAGGGATGAAGCTTTCTTT. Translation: CASRRGQTRDEAFF.

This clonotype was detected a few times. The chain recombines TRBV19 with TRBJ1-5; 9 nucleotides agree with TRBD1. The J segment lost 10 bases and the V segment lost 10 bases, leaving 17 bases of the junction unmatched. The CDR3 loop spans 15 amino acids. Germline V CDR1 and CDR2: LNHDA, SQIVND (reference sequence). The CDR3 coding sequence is TGTGCCACCAACCCCTTTAAGACAGGGGGTGATCCCCAGCATTTT. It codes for CATNPFKTGGDPQHF. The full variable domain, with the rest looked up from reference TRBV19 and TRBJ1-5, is DGGITQSPKYLFRKEGQNVTLSCEQNLNHDAMYWYRQDPGQGLRLIYYSQIVNDFQKGDIAEGYSVSREKKESFPLTVTSAQKNPTAFYLCATNPFKTGGDPQHFGDGTRLSIL.

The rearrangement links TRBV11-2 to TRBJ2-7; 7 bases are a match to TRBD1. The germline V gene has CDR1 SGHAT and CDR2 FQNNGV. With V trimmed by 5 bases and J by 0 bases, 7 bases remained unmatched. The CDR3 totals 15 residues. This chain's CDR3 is CASSHTQGPSYEQYF. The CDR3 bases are TGTGCCAGCAGCCATACACAGGGGCCCTCCTACGAGCAGTACTTC.

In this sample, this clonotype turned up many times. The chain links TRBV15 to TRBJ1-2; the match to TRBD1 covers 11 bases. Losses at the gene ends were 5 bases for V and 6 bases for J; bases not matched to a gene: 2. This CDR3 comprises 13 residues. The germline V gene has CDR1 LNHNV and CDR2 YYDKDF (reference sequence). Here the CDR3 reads CATSGQGANGYTF. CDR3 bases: TGTGCCACCAGCGGACAGGGGGCGAATGGCTACACCTTC.

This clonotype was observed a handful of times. The CDR3 spells CSARGRTAHYEQYF. CDR3 coding DNA: TGCAGTGCTAGAGGTCGGACAGCCCACTACGAGCAGTACTTC. V is TRBV20-1 and J is TRBJ2-7; tentatively, D is TRBD1 (6 bases). Germline V gives CDR1 DFQATT, CDR2 SNEGSKA (reference sequence). The CDR3 is 14 amino acids. V lost 1 base to trimming and J lost 3 bases, with 13 bases between them.

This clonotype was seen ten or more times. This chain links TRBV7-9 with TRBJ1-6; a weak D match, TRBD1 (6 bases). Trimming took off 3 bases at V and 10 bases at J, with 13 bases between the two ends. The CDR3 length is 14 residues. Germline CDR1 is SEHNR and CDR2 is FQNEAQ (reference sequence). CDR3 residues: CASSLQQGSSPLHF. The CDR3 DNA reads TGTGCCAGCAGCTTGCAACAGGGCAGCTCACCCCTCCACTTT.

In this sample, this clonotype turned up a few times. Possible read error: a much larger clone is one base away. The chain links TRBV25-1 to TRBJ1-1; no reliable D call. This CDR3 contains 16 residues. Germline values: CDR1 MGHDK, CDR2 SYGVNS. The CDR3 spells CASDPLPGRRGTGAFF. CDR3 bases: TGTGCCAGCGATCCCCTTCCGGGCCGCAGAGGAACTGGAGCTTTCTTT.

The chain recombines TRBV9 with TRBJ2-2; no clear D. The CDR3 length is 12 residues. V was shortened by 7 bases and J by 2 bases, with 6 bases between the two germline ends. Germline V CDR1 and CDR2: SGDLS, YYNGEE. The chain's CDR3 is CASGINTGELFF. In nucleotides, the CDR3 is TGTGCCAGCGGCATAAACACCGGGGAGCTGTTTTTT.

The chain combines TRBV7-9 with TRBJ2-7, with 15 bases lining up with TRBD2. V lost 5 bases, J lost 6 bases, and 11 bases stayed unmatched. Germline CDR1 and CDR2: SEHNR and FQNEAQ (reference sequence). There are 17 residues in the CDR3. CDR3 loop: CASSQGLAGGPGREQYF. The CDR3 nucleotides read TGTGCCAGCAGCCAAGGACTAGCGGGAGGGCCTGGTCGCGAGCAGTACTTC.

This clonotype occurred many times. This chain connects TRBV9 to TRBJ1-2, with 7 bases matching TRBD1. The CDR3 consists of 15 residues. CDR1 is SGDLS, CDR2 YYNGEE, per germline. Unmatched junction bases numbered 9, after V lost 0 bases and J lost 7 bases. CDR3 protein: CASSVEYRGESGYTF. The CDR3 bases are TGTGCCAGCAGCGTAGAATACAGGGGCGAATCTGGCTACACCTTC.

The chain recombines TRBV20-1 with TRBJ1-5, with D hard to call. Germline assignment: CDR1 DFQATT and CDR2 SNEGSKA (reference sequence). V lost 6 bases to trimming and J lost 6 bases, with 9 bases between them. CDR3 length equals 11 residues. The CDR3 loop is CSASLGQPQHF. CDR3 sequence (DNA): TGCAGTGCCAGCTTGGGTCAGCCCCAGCATTTT.

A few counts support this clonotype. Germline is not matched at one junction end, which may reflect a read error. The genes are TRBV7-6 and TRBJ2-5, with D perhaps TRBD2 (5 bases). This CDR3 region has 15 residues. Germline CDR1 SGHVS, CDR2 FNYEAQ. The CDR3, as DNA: TGCGCCAGCAGCTTGGATACGGGGATCCAAGAGACCCAGTACTTC. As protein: CASSLDTGIQETQYF.

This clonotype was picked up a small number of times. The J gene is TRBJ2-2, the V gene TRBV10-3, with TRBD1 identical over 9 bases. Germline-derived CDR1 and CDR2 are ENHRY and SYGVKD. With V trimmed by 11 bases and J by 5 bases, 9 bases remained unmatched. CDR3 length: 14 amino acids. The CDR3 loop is CASQQGARTGELFF. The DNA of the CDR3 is TGTGCCTCTCAACAGGGGGCAAGGACCGGGGAGCTGTTTTTT.

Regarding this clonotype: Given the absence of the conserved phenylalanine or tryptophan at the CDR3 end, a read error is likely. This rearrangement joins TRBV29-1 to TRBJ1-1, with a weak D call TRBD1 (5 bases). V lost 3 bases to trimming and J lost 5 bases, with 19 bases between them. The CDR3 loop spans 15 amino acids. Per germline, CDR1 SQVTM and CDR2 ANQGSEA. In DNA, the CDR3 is TGCAGCGTTGATATTGCGGGGGTGGTCGGGACTGAAGCTTTCCTT. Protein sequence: CSVDIAGVVGTEAFL.

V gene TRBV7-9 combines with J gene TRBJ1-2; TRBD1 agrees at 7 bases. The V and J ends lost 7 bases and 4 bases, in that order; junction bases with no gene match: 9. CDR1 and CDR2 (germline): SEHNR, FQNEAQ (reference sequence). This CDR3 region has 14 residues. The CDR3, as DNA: TGTGCCAGCACCTCAGGGGGGGGCGGCTATGGCTACACCTTC. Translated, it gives CASTSGGGGYGYTF.

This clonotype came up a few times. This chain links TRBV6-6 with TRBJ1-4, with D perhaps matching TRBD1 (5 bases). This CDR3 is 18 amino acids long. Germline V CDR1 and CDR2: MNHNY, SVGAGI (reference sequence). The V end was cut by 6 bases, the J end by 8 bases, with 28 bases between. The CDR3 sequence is CASRRSVIAKRQSEKLFF. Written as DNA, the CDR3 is TGTGCCAGCAGACGCAGTGTAATCGCGAAAAGACAGTCCGAAAAACTGTTTTTT.

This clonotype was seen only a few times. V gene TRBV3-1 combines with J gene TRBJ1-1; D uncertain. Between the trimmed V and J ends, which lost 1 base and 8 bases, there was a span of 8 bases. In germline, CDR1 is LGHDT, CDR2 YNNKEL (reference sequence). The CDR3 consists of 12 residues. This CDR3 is CASSQVGREAFF. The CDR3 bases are TGTGCCAGCAGCCAAGTTGGACGGGAAGCTTTCTTT.

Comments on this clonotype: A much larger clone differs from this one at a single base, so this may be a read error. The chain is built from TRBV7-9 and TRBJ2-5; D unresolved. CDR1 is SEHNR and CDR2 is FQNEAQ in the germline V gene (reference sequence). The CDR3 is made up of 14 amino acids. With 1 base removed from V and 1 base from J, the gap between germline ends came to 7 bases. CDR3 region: CASSLDGVQETQYF. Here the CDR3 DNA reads TGTGCCAGCAGCTTAGATGGAGTCCAAGAGACCCAGTACTTC.

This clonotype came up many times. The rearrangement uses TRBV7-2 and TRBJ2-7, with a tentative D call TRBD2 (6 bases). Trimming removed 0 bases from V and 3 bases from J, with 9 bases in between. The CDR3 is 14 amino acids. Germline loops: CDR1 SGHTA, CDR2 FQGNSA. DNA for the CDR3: TGTGCCAGCAGCTTAGCAACGGGAGTCTACGAGCAGTACTTC. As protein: CASSLATGVYEQYF.

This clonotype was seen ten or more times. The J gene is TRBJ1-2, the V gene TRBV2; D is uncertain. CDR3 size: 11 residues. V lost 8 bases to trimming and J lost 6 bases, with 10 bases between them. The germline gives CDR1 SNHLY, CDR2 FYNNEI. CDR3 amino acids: CASPHGDGYTF. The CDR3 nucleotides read TGTGCCAGCCCTCACGGAGATGGCTACACCTTC.

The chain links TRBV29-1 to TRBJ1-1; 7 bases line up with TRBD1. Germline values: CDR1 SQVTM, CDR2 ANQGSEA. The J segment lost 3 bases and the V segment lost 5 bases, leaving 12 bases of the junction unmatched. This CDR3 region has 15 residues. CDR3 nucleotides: TGCAGCGTTCACCAACTACTTGACAGGGACACTGAAGCTTTCTTT. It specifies CSVHQLLDRDTEAFF.

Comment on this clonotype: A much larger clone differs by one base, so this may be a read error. The CDR3: CASRLGRDFYEQYF. As DNA, the CDR3 is TGTGCCAGCAGACTGGGACGGGACTTCTACGAGCAGTACTTC. This chain links TRBV2 with TRBJ2-7, with D perhaps matching TRBD2 (6 bases). The CDR3 runs 14 residues. The V gene's germline CDR1 is SNHLY and CDR2 FYNNEI. Deletions cut 6 bases from V and 3 bases from J, with 15 bases between.